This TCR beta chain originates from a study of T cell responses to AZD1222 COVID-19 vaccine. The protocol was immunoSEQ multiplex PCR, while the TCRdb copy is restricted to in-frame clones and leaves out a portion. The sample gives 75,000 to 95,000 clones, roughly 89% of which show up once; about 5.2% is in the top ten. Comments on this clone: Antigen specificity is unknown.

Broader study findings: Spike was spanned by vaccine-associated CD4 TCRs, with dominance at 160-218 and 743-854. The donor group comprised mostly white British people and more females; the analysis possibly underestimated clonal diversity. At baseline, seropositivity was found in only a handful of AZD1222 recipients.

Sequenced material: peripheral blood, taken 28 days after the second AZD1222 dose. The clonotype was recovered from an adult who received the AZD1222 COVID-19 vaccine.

CDR3 sequence (DNA): TGTGCCACCAGCAGCGGGACAGGCAGGACCGGGGAGCTGTTTTTT. It yields the protein CATSSGTGRTGELFF. The chain recombines TRBV15 with TRBJ2-2; 8 bases agree with TRBD1. Germline V gene lookup returns CDR1 LNHNV and CDR2 YYDKDF (reference sequence). CDR3 size: 15 residues. The ends lost 3 bases at V and 5 bases at J; junction bases unmatched: 5.